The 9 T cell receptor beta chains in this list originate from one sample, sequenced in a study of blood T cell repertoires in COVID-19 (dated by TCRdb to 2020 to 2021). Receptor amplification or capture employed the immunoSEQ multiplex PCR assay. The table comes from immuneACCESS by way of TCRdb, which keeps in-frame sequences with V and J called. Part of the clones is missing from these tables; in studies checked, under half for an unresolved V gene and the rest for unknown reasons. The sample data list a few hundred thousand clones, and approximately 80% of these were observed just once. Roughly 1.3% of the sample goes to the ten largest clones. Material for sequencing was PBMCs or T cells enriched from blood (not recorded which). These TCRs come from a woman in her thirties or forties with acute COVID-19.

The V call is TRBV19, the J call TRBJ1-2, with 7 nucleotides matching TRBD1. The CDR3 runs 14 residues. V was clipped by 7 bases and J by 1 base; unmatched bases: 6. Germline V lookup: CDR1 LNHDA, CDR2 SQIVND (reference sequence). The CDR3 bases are TGTGCCAGTACCCAGACAGGGATTAACTATGGCTACACCTTC. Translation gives CASTQTGINYGYTF.

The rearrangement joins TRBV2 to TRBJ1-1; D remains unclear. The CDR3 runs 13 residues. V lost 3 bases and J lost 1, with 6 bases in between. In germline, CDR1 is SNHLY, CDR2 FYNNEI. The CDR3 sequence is CASSDNKNTEAFF. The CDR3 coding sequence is TGTGCCAGCAGTGATAACAAGAACACTGAAGCTTTCTTT.

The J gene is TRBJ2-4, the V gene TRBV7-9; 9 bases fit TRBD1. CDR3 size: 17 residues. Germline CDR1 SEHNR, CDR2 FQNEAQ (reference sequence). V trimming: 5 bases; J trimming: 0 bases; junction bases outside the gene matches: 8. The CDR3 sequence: CASSAYRGQLAKNIQYF. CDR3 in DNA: TGTGCCAGCAGCGCTTACAGGGGGCAACTAGCCAAAAACATTCAGTACTTC. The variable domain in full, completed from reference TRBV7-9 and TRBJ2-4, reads DTGVSQNPRHKITKRGQNVTFRCDPISEHNRLYWYRQTLGQGPEFLTYFQNEAQLEKSRLLSDRFSAERPKGSFSTLEIQRTEQGDSAMYLCASSAYRGQLAKNIQYFGAGTRLSVL.

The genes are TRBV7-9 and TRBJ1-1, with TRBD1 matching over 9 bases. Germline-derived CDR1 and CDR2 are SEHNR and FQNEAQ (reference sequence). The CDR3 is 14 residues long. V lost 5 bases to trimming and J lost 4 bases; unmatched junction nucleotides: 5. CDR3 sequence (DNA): TGTGCCAGCAGCCCGGCGACAGGGGGCACTGAAGCTTTCTTT. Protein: CASSPATGGTEAFF.

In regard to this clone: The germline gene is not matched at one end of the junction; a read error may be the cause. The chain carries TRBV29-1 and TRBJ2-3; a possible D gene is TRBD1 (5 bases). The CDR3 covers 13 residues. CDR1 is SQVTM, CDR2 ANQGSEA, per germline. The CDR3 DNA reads TGCAGCGTTAAAGACAGCCGACTGGATACGCAGTATTTT. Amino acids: CSVKDSRLDTQYF.

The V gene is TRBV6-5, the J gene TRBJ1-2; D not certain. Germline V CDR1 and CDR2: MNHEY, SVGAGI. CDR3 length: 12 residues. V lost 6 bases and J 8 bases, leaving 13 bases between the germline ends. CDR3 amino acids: CASRSTYGGYTF. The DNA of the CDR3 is TGTGCCAGCAGGTCAACCTACGGGGGCTACACCTTC.

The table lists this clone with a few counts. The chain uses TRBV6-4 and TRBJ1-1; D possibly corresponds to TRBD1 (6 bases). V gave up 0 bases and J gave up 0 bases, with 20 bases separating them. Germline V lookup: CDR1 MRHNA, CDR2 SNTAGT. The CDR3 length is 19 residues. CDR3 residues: CASSDSHRDMVIMNTEAFF. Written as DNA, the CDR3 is TGTGCCAGCAGTGACTCCCACCGGGACATGGTAATTATGAACACTGAAGCTTTCTTT.

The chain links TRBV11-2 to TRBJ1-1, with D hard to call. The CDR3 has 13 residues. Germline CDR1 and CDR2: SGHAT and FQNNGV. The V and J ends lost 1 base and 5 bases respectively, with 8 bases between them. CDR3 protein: CASSLVLQTEAFF. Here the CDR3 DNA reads TGTGCCAGCAGCTTAGTTTTGCAGACTGAAGCTTTCTTT.

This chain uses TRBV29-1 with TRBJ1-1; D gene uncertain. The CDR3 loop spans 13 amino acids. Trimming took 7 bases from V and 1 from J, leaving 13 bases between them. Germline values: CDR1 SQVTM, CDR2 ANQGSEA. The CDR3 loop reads CSANQPGNTEAFF. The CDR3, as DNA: TGCAGCGCCAATCAACCGGGGAACACTGAAGCTTTCTTT.